This entry lists 25 T cell receptor beta chains sequenced from one sample in a study of blood T cell repertoires in COVID-19. Profiling relied on immunoSEQ multiplex PCR, and the TCRdb table lists in-frame clones only, not all of them. The table includes 130,000 to 150,000 clones, approximately 87% detected once. The sequenced sample consisted of peripheral blood. The origin of the receptors is a woman aged 45-65 years with active or convalescent COVID-19.

This clone has only a few counts. The CDR3 region has the DNA TGTGCCAGCAGCGATCACGGACAGGGGGCTCTCTCTGGAAACACCATATATTTT. It translates to CASSDHGQGALSGNTIYF. This chain connects TRBV7-9 to TRBJ1-3, with TRBD1 identical over 11 bases. The CDR3 spans 18 residues. V lost 5 bases to trimming and J lost 0 bases; unmatched junction nucleotides: 9. The germline V gene has CDR1 SEHNR and CDR2 FQNEAQ (reference sequence).

The chain joins TRBV3-1 (or the pseudogene TRBV3-2) to TRBJ2-7; 9 nucleotides match TRBD1. The CDR3 is 13 amino acids. The germline V gene encodes CDR1 LGHDT and CDR2 YNNKEL (reference sequence). The V gene end was trimmed by 4 bases and the J gene end by 6 bases; junction bases not matched to a gene: 4. CDR3 protein: CASSRGQGGEQYF. The CDR3 DNA reads TGTGCCAGCAGCCGGGGACAGGGTGGCGAGCAGTACTTC.

V and J are TRBV28 and TRBJ1-2, with 7 bases that match TRBD1. V gave up 2 bases and J gave up 8 bases; unmatched junction bases: 8. The CDR3 covers 14 residues. Germline values: CDR1 MDHEN, CDR2 SYDVKM. The CDR3: CASSLGQDRGGYTF. As DNA, the CDR3 is TGTGCCAGCAGTTTAGGACAGGACCGAGGGGGCTACACCTTC.

The rearrangement joins TRBV19 to TRBJ1-5; tentatively, D is TRBD1 (5 bases). Germline V gives CDR1 LNHDA, CDR2 SQIVND (reference sequence). The CDR3 length is 15 residues. V was pared by 0 bases and J by 4 bases, with 10 bases between. CDR3 in DNA: TGTGCCAGTAGTATAGAGACTGGGGGGAATCAGCCCCAGCATTTT. Amino acid sequence: CASSIETGGNQPQHF.

The V call is TRBV18, the J call TRBJ2-2, with 13 bases that match TRBD2. The CDR3 length is 16 residues. J gave up 8 bases and V 3 bases, and 6 bases lay outside the gene matches. From germline, CDR1 is KGHSH and CDR2 LQKENI. CDR3 region: CASSPRTSGSMGELFF. The DNA of the CDR3 is TGTGCCAGCTCACCCAGGACTAGCGGGAGTATGGGGGAGCTGTTTTTT.

The chain joins TRBV5-1 to TRBJ2-5; 9 positions agree with TRBD1. The CDR3 loop spans 14 amino acids. The trim removed 0 bases at V and 4 bases at J, leaving 1 base unmatched. Germline V lookup: CDR1 SGHRS, CDR2 YFSETQ. The chain's CDR3 is CASSLVQGAETQYF. CDR3 DNA sequence: TGCGCCAGCAGCTTGGTACAGGGGGCAGAGACCCAGTACTTC. The full variable domain, in which reference TRBV5-1 and TRBJ2-5 provide the parts outside the CDR3, is KAGVTQTPRYLIKTRGQQVTLSCSPISGHRSVSWYQQTPGQGLQFLFEYFSETQRNKGNFPGRFSGRQFSNSRSEMNVSTLELGDSALYLCASSLVQGAETQYFGPGTRLLVL.

This rearrangement joins TRBV7-9 to TRBJ2-7; 7 positions agree with TRBD1. Germline V gene sequence: CDR1 SEHNR, CDR2 FQNEAQ (reference sequence). This CDR3 region has 16 residues. The trim removed 1 base at V and 1 base at J, leaving 7 bases unmatched. The chain's CDR3 is CASSLVPGGQSYEQYF. DNA of the CDR3: TGTGCCAGCAGCTTAGTGCCTGGGGGACAGTCCTACGAGCAGTACTTC.

The chain links TRBV3-1 (or the pseudogene TRBV3-2) to TRBJ2-1; maybe TRBD2 (6 bases). The V gene's germline CDR1 is LGHDT and CDR2 YNNKEL (reference sequence). Between the trimmed V and J ends, which lost 4 bases and 2 bases, there was a span of 9 bases. The CDR3 runs 14 residues. The CDR3 DNA reads TGTGCCAGCAGCCTAGGCGGGACCTACAATGAGCAGTTCTTC. This sequence encodes CASSLGGTYNEQFF.

The V and J genes are TRBV19 and TRBJ1-5; D is unresolved. Trimming removed 5 bases at V and 4 bases at J, with 9 bases between. CDR3 length equals 13 residues. Germline assignment: CDR1 LNHDA and CDR2 SQIVND (reference sequence). CDR3 region: CASSEVENQPQHF. The CDR3, as DNA: TGTGCCAGTAGTGAGGTCGAGAATCAGCCCCAGCATTTT.

The chain uses TRBV10-3 and TRBJ2-1, with TRBD2 identical over 8 bases. V lost 4 bases and J lost 6; bases outside the gene matches: 8. The CDR3 runs to 15 residues. Germline V lookup: CDR1 ENHRY, CDR2 SYGVKD. The CDR3 nucleotides read TGTGCCATCAGTGGCGGGGGGAGAGTGAGCAATGAGCAGTTCTTC. It translates to CAISGGGRVSNEQFF.

The V call is TRBV29-1, the J call TRBJ2-3; no firm D call. V was shortened by 5 bases and J by 2 bases, with 11 bases between the two germline ends. The CDR3 has 13 residues. Germline V gives CDR1 SQVTM, CDR2 ANQGSEA. CDR3 residues: CSVLGYSTDTQYF. The DNA of the CDR3 is TGCAGCGTTCTGGGCTACTCCACAGATACGCAGTATTTT.

In nucleotides, the CDR3 is TGCGCCAGCAGAGAAGTAGCGGGAGAATGGGTGAATACGCAGTATTTT. Translated: CASREVAGEWVNTQYF. The genes are TRBV5-1 and TRBJ2-3; 9 nucleotides agree with TRBD2. Germline lookup yields CDR1 SGHRS and CDR2 YFSETQ. The junction had 14 bases not matched to a gene; V was cut back by 5 bases and J by 7 bases. The CDR3 is 16 amino acids. The variable domain in full, completed from reference TRBV5-1 and TRBJ2-3, reads KAGVTQTPRYLIKTRGQQVTLSCSPISGHRSVSWYQQTPGQGLQFLFEYFSETQRNKGNFPGRFSGRQFSNSRSEMNVSTLELGDSALYLCASREVAGEWVNTQYFGPGTRLTVL.

This chain uses TRBV28 with TRBJ1-5; 7 nucleotides agree with TRBD1. Germline V CDR1 and CDR2: MDHEN, SYDVKM. The CDR3 spans 16 residues. Germline trimming cut 2 bases from V and 4 bases from J; bases unmatched to any gene: 8. The CDR3 here is CASSLPGTVKNQPQHF. The CDR3 DNA is TGTGCCAGCAGTTTACCAGGGACAGTCAAAAATCAGCCCCAGCATTTT.

V is TRBV29-1 and J is TRBJ1-5; no reliable D call. The CDR3 runs 13 residues. The V end was cut by 4 bases, the J end by 6 bases, with 13 bases between. The germline V gene encodes CDR1 SQVTM and CDR2 ANQGSEA. CDR3: CSVGRSAGQPQHF. CDR3 nucleotide sequence: TGCAGCGTTGGACGTTCGGCGGGTCAGCCCCAGCATTTT.

This clone was observed a few times. V is TRBV3-1 (or the pseudogene TRBV3-2) and J is TRBJ1-5, with D tentatively TRBD1 (5 bases). Per the germline V gene, CDR1 is LGHDT and CDR2 is YNNKEL (reference sequence). The V end was cut by 1 base, the J end by 5 bases, with 9 bases between. CDR3 length: 14 residues. Here the CDR3 DNA reads TGTGCCAGCAGCCAAGGGGGCAGGGATCAGCCCCAGCATTTT. Encoded protein: CASSQGGRDQPQHF.

The chain carries TRBV28 and TRBJ2-3, with a weak D call TRBD2 (5 bases). Deletions cut 6 bases from V and 1 base from J, with 14 bases between. CDR3 length: 15 amino acids. CDR1 and CDR2 from the germline V gene are MDHEN and SYDVKM. DNA of the CDR3: TGTGCCAGCAGCACCCCCGGAGCGGGCACAGATACGCAGTATTTT. Translation: CASSTPGAGTDTQYF.

The chain recombines TRBV5-6 with TRBJ1-1, with D perhaps TRBD1 (5 bases). There are 15 residues in the CDR3. V lost 2 bases and J lost 4, with 15 bases in between. Germline-derived CDR1 and CDR2 are SGHDT and YYEEEE. Here the CDR3 reads CASSFSTGYGTEAFF. The CDR3 region has the DNA TGTGCCAGCAGCTTCTCAACAGGTTATGGCACTGAAGCTTTCTTT. The complete variable domain, with remaining parts taken from reference TRBV5-6 and TRBJ1-1, reads DAGVTQSPTHLIKTRGQQVTLRCSPKSGHDTVSWYQQALGQGPQFIFQYYEEEERQRGNFPDRFSGHQFPNYSSELNVNALLLGDSALYLCASSFSTGYGTEAFFGQGTRLTVV.

V and J are TRBV30 and TRBJ2-7, with D possibly being TRBD2 (5 bases). CDR1 and CDR2 (germline): GTSNPN, SVGIG (reference sequence). The V end lost 7 bases, the J end lost 0 bases, and 13 bases lay between the germline ends. The CDR3 consists of 13 residues. For the CDR3, the DNA is TGTGCCTCCTTCGACCGGGGCTCCTACGAGCAGTACTTC. Its translation: CASFDRGSYEQYF.

The CDR3 spells CASRRREGAEAFF. As DNA, the CDR3 is TGTGCCAGCAGGCGCAGGGAAGGGGCTGAAGCTTTCTTT. The J gene is TRBJ1-1, the V gene TRBV12-3 or TRBV12-4, with D perhaps TRBD1 (5 bases). This CDR3 region has 13 residues. The V end was cut by 6 bases, the J end by 6 bases, with 14 bases between.

The V call is TRBV11-3, the J call TRBJ1-6; 8 nucleotides agree with TRBD1. CDR1 SGHNT and CDR2 YENEEA come from the germline V gene. CDR3 size: 17 residues. Germline trimming cut 3 bases from V and 9 bases from J; bases unmatched to any gene: 13. The CDR3 DNA is TGTGCCAGCAGCTTGGGGGGCAGGGGGCGCCTGAGTTCACCCCTCCACTTT. Amino acid sequence: CASSLGGRGRLSSPLHF. Variable domain in full (rest from reference TRBV11-3 and TRBJ1-6): EAGVVQSPRYKIIEKKQPVAFWCNPISGHNTLYWYLQNLGQGPELLIRYENEEAVDDSQLPKDRFSAERLKGVDSTLKIQPAELGDSAVYLCASSLGGRGRLSSPLHFGNGTRLTVT.

A few counts support this clone. The rearrangement links TRBV30 to TRBJ1-2, with no clear D. With 6 bases removed from V and 4 bases from J, the gap between germline ends came to 15 bases. There are 13 residues in the CDR3. Germline CDR1 reads GTSNPN; CDR2 reads SVGIG (reference sequence). The DNA of the CDR3 is TGTGCCTGCCAAACCTCGGGAGTCTATGGCTACACCTTC. It encodes CACQTSGVYGYTF.

V gene TRBV28 combines with J gene TRBJ1-2; 9 bases align to TRBD1. V was clipped by 2 bases and J by 2 bases; unmatched bases: 3. This CDR3 spans 15 amino acids. CDR1 is MDHEN, CDR2 SYDVKM, per germline. CDR3 in DNA: TGTGCCAGCAGTTTAGAAGGACAGGGGAACTATGGCTACACCTTC. Encoded protein: CASSLEGQGNYGYTF.

This clone was detected once. This chain joins TRBV5-5 and TRBJ2-5, with TRBD1 matching 7 bases. This CDR3 contains 14 residues. Trimming took 3 bases from V and 4 from J; bases not matched to a gene: 6. The germline CDR1 and CDR2 sequences are SGHKS and YYEKEE (reference sequence). The CDR3 spells CASSYLTGRETQYF. The DNA of the CDR3 is TGTGCCAGCAGCTACCTGACAGGGAGAGAGACCCAGTACTTC.

The chain combines TRBV3-1 (or the pseudogene TRBV3-2) with TRBJ1-3; tentatively, D is TRBD1 (5 bases). Trimming took off 4 bases at V and 4 bases at J, with 11 bases between the two ends. CDR1 and CDR2 (germline): LGHDT, YNNKEL (reference sequence). CDR3 length: 14 residues. The CDR3 DNA follows: TGTGCCAGCAGCCCTCAGGGATTCGGAAACACCATATATTTT. Translating it yields CASSPQGFGNTIYF.

This rearrangement joins TRBV5-1 to TRBJ1-6; a weak D match, TRBD1 (5 bases). This CDR3 comprises 14 residues. From germline, CDR1 is SGHRS and CDR2 YFSETQ. Trimming removed 4 bases at V and 6 bases at J, with 11 bases between. CDR3 region: CASSGGESNSPLHF. The CDR3 bases are TGCGCCAGCAGCGGGGGGGAGTCTAATTCACCCCTCCACTTT. Variable domain in full (rest from reference TRBV5-1 and TRBJ1-6): KAGVTQTPRYLIKTRGQQVTLSCSPISGHRSVSWYQQTPGQGLQFLFEYFSETQRNKGNFPGRFSGRQFSNSRSEMNVSTLELGDSALYLCASSGGESNSPLHFGNGTRLTVT.